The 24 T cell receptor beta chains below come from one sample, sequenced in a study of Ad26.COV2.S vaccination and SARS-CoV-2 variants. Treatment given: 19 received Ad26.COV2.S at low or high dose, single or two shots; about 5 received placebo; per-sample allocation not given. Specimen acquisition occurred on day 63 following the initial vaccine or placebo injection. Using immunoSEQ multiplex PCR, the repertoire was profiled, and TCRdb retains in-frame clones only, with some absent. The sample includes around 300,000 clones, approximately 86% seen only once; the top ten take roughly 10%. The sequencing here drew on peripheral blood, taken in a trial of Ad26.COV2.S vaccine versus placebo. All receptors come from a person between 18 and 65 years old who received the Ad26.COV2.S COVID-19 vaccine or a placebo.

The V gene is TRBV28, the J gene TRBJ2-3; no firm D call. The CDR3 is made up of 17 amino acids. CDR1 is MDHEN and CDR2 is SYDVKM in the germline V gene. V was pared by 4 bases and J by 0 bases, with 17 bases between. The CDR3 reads CASSSELSGKSTDTQYF. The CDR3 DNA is TGTGCCAGCAGTTCGGAACTTAGTGGGAAGAGCACAGATACGCAGTATTTT.

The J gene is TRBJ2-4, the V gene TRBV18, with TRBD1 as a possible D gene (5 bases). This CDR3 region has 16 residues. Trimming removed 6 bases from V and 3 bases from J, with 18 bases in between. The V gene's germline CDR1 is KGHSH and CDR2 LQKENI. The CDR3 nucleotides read TGTGCCAGCTCCCCCTCGCGCAGGGAAGGCAAAAACATTCAGTACTTC. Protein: CASSPSRREGKNIQYF.

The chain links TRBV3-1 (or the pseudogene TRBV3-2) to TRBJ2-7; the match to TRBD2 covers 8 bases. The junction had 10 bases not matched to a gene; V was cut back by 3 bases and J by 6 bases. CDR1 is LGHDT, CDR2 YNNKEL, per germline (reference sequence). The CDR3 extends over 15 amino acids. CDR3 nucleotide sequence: TGTGCCAGCAGCCACCCGGGACTAGTAGTAAGCGAGCAGTACTTC. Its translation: CASSHPGLVVSEQYF.

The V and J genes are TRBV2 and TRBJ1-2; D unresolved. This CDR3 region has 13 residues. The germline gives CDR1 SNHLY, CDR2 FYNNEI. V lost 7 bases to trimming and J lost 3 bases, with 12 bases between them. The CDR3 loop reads CASIPGGDYGYTF. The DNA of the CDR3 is TGTGCCAGCATCCCAGGCGGGGACTATGGCTACACCTTC.

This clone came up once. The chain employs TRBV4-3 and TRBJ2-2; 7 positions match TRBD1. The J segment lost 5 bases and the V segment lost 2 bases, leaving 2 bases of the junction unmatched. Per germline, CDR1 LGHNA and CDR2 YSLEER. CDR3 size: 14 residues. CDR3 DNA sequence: TGCGCCAGCAGCCAAAAACAGGGGACCGGGGAGCTGTTTTTT. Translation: CASSQKQGTGELFF.

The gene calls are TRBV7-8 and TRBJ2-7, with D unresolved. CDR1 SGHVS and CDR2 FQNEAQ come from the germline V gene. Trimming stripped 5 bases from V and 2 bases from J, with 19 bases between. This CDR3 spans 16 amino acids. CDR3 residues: CASSPGLRAITYEQYF. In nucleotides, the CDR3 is TGTGCCAGCAGCCCGGGTCTCCGGGCTATTACCTACGAGCAGTACTTC.

For the CDR3, the DNA is TGTGCCAGCAGTGAGACAGGCCAGTATGGCTACACCTTC. This gives the protein CASSETGQYGYTF. V and J are TRBV12-3 or TRBV12-4 and TRBJ1-2; possibly TRBD1 for D (6 bases). The germline V and J ends were trimmed by 5 bases and 5 bases, with 12 bases remaining between them. CDR3 length: 13 residues.

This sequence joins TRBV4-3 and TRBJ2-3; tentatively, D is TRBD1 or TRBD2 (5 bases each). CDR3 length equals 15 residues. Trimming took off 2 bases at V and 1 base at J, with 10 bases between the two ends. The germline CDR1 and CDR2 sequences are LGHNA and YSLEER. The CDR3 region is CASSQRDGRTDTQYF. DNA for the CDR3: TGCGCCAGCAGCCAAAGGGACGGCCGCACAGATACGCAGTATTTT.

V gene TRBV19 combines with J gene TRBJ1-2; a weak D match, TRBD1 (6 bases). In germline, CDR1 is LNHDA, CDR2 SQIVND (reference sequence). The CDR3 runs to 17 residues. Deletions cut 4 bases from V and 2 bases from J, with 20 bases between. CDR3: CASSTSNYRVLNYGYTF. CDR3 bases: TGTGCCAGTAGTACCTCCAACTACAGGGTACTAAACTATGGCTACACCTTC.

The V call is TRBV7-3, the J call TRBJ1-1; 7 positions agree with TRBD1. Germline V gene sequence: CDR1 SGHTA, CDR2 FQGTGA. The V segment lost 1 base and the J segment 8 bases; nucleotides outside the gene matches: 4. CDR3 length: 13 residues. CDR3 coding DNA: TGTGCCAGCAGCTTAAGTGGGGGACAGGAAGCTTTCTTT. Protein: CASSLSGGQEAFF.

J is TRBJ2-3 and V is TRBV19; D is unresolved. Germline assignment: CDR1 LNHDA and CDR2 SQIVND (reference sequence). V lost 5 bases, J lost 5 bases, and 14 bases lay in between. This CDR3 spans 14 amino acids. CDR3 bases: TGTGCCAGTAGTTCAGCCCTGGTACAAGATACGCAGTATTTT. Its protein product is CASSSALVQDTQYF.

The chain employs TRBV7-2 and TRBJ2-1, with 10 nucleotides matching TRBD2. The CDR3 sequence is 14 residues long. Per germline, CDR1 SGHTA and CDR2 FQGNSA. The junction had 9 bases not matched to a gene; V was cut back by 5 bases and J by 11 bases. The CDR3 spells CASSPGGGLAKQFF. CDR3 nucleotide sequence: TGTGCCAGCAGCCCAGGGGGGGGACTAGCGAAGCAGTTCTTC.

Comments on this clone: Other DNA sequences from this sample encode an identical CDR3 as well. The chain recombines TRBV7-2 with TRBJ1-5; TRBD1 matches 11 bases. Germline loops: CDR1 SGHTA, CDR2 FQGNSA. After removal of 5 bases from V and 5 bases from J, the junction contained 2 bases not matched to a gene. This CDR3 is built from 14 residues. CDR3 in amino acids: CASSRDRGDQPQHF. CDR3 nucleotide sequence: TGTGCCAGCAGCCGGGACAGGGGGGATCAGCCCCAGCATTTT.

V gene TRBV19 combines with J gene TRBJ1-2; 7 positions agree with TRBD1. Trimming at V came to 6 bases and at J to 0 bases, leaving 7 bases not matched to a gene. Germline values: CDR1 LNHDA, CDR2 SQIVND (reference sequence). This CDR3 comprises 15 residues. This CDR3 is CASSKGTVTNYGYTF. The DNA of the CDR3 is TGTGCCAGTAGCAAGGGGACAGTTACTAACTATGGCTACACCTTC.

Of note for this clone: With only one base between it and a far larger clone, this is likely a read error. CDR3 DNA sequence: TGTGCCAGCAGCTTAAGCTACGAGCAGTACTTC. As protein: CASSLSYEQYF. The chain couples TRBV7-8 to TRBJ2-7; D uncertain. V was clipped by 2 bases and J by 3 bases, with 2 bases between them. CDR1 and CDR2 from the germline V gene are SGHVS and FQNEAQ. The CDR3 has 11 amino acids. The full variable domain, rest sourced from reference TRBV7-8 and TRBJ2-7, is GAGVSQSPRYKVAKRGQDVALRCDPISGHVSLFWYQQALGQGPEFLTYFQNEAQLDKSGLPSDRFFAERPEGSVSTLKIQRTQQEDSAVYLCASSLSYEQYFGPGTRLTVT.

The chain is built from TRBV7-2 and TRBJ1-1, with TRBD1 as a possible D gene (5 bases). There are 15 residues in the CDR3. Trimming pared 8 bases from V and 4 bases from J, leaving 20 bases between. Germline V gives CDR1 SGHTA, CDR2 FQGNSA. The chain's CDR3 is CASAFSPLGGTEAFF. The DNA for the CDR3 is TGTGCCAGCGCTTTCTCCCCTTTGGGGGGCACTGAAGCTTTCTTT.

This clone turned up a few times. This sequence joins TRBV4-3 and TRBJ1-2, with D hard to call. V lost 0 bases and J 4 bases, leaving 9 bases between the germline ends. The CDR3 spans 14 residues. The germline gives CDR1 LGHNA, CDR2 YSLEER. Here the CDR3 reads CASSQDAGLYGYTF. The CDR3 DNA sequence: TGCGCCAGCAGCCAAGATGCAGGACTCTATGGCTACACCTTC.

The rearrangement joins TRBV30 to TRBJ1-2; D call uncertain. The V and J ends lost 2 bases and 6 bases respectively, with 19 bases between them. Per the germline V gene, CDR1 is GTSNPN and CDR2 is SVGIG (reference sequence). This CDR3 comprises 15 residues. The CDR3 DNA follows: TGTGCCTGGAGTCCGGCCGGCCTCAAAGGGAATGGCTACACCTTC. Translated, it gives CAWSPAGLKGNGYTF.

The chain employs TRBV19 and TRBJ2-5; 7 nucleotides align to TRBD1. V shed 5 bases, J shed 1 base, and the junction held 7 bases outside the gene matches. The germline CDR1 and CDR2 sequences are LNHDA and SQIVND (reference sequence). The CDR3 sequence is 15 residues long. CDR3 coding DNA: TGTGCCAGTAGTGCCCACCGGGACAGCCAAGAGACCCAGTACTTC. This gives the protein CASSAHRDSQETQYF.

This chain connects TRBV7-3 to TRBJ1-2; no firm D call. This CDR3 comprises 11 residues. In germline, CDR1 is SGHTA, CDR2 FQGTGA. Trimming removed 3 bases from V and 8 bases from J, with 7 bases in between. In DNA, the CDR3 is TGTGCCAGCAGCTTTAGGTGGGGCTACACCTTC. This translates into CASSFRWGYTF.

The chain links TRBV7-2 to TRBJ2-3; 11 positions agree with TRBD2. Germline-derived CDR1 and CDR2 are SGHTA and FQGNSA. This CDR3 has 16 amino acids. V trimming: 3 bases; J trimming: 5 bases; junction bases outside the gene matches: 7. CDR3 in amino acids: CASSLALAGVKDTQYF. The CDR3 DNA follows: TGTGCCAGCAGCTTGGCACTAGCGGGAGTCAAAGATACGCAGTATTTT. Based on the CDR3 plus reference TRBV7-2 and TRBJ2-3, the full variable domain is GAGVSQSPSNKVTEKGKDVELRCDPISGHTALYWYRQSLGQGLEFLIYFQGNSAPDKSGLPSDRFSAERTGGSVSTLTIQRTQQEDSAVYLCASSLALAGVKDTQYFGPGTRLTVL.

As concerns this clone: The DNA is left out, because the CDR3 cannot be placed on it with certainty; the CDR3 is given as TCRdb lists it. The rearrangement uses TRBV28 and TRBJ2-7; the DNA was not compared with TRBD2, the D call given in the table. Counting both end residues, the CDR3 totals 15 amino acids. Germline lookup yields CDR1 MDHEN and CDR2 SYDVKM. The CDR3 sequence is CASSSSGVLSYEQYF.

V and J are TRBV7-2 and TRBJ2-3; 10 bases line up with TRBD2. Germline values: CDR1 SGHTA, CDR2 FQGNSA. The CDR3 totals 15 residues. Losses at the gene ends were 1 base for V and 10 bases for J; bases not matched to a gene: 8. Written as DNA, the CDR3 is TGTGCCAGCAGCTTAGGGTGGCAGCGGGGGGGAGCGCAGTATTTT. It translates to CASSLGWQRGGAQYF.

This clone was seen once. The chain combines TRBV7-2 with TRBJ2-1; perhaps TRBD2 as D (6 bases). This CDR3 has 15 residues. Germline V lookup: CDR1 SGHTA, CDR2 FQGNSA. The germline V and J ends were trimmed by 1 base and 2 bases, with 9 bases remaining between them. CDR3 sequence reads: CASSLDAGPYNEQFF. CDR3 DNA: TGTGCCAGCAGCTTAGACGCGGGGCCCTACAATGAGCAGTTCTTC.